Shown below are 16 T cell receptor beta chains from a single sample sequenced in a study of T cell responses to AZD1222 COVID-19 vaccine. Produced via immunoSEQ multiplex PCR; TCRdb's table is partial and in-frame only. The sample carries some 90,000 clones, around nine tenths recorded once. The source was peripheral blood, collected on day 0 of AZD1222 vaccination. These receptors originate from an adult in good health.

The CDR3 loop reads CASSKSSPSGSVYEQFF. DNA for the CDR3: TGTGCCAGTAGCAAATCCTCGCCTAGCGGGAGTGTATATGAGCAGTTCTTC. This sequence joins TRBV19 and TRBJ2-1; 10 bases map to TRBD2. V lost 6 bases, J lost 8 bases, and 16 bases stayed unmatched. The V gene's germline CDR1 is LNHDA and CDR2 SQIVND (reference sequence). This CDR3 has 17 residues.

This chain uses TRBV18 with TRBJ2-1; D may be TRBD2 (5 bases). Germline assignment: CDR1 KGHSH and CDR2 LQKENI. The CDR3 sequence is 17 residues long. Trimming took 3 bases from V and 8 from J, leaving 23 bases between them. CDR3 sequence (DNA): TGTGCCAGCTCACCTCGAGTAGAACTAGTTTTCATGGATGAGCAGTTCTTC. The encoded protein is CASSPRVELVFMDEQFF. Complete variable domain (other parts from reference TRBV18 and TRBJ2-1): NAGVMQNPRHLVRRRGQEARLRCSPMKGHSHVYWYRQLPEEGLKFMVYLQKENIIDESGMPKERFSAEFPKEGPSILRIQQVVRGDSAAYFCASSPRVELVFMDEQFFGPGTRLTVL.

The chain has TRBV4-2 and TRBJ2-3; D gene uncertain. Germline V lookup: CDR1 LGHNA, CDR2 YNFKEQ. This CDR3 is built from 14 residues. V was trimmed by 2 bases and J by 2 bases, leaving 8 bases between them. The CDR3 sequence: CASSQSRNTDTQYF. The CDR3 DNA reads TGTGCCAGCAGCCAATCCAGGAACACAGATACGCAGTATTTT.

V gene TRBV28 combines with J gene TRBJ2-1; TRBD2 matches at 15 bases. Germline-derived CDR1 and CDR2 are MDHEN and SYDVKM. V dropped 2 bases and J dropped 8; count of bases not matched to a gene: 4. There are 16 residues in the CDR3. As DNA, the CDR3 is TGTGCCAGCAGTTTAGGACTAGCGGGAGGGATTCATGAGCAGTTCTTC. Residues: CASSLGLAGGIHEQFF.

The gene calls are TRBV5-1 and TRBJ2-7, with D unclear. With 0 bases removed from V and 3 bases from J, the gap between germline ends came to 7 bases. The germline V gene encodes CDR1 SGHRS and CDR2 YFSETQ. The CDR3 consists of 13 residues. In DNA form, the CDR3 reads TGCGCCAGCAGCTTGGGGTATAACTACGAGCAGTACTTC. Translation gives CASSLGYNYEQYF.

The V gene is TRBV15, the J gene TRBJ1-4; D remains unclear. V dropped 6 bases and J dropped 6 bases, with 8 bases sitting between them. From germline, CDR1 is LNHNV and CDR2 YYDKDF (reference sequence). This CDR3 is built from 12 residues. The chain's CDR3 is CATRGGDEKLFF. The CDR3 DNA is TGTGCCACCAGGGGCGGGGATGAAAAACTGTTTTTT.

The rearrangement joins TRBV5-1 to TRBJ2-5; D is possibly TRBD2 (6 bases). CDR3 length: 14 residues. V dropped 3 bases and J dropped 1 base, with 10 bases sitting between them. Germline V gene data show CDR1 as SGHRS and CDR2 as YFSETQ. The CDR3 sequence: CASSSGGIQETQYF. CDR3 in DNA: TGCGCCAGCAGCTCCGGGGGAATCCAAGAGACCCAGTACTTC.

The CDR3 loop is CASSTFRTGYTGELFF. The CDR3 DNA follows: TGTGCCAGTAGCACCTTCAGGACAGGTTACACCGGGGAGCTGTTTTTT. V gene TRBV19 combines with J gene TRBJ2-2; the match to TRBD1 covers 7 bases. CDR3 length: 16 residues. CDR1 is LNHDA and CDR2 is SQIVND in the germline V gene (reference sequence). V shed 6 bases, J shed 3 bases, and the junction held 10 bases outside the gene matches.

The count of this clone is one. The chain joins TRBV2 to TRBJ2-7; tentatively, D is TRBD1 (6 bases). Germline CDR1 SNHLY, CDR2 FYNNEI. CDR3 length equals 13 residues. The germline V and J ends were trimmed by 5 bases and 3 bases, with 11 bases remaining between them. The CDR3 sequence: CASSRDTYYEQYF. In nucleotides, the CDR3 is TGTGCCAGCAGTCGGGACACTTACTACGAGCAGTACTTC.

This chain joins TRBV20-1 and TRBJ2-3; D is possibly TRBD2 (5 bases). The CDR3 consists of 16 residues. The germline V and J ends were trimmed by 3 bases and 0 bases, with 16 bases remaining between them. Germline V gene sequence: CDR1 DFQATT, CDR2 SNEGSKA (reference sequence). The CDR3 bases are TGCAGTGCTAGTGTCCTAGGCGGCGGGAGCACAGATACGCAGTATTTT. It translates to CSASVLGGGSTDTQYF.

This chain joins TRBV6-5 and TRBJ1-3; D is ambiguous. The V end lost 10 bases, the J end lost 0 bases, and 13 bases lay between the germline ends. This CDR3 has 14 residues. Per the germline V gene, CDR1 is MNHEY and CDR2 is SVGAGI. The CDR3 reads CATSSSFSGNTIYF. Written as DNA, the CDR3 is TGTGCCACCAGCAGTAGTTTCTCTGGAAACACCATATATTTT.

CDR3 in amino acids: CATSDPRDNSLYEQYF. The DNA for the CDR3 is TGTGCCACCAGCGACCCACGGGACAACTCCCTCTACGAGCAGTACTTC. The rearrangement joins TRBV24-1 to TRBJ2-7, with D possibly matching TRBD1 (6 bases). V was shortened by 7 bases and J by 3 bases, with 21 bases between the two germline ends. The V gene's germline CDR1 is KGHDR and CDR2 SFDVKD. This CDR3 is built from 16 residues.

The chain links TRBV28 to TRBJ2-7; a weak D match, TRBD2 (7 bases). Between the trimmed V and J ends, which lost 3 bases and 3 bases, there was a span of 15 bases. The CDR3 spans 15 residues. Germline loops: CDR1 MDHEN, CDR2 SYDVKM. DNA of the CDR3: TGTGCCAGCAGTTTGCGGGGGCGTTTAGTCTACGAGCAGTACTTC. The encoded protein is CASSLRGRLVYEQYF.

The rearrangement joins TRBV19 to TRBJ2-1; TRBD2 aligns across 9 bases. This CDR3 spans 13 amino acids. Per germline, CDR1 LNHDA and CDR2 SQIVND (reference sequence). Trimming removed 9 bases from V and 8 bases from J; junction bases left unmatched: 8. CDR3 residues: CASSSGDGDEQFF. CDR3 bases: TGTGCCAGCTCTAGCGGGGACGGGGATGAGCAGTTCTTC.

CDR3 nucleotide sequence: TGTGCCACCAGTGATTTGAAAGGGCGATCCTACGAGCAGTACTTC. Protein sequence: CATSDLKGRSYEQYF. This rearrangement joins TRBV24-1 to TRBJ2-7, with no clear D. The CDR3 covers 15 residues. Germline V gene lookup returns CDR1 KGHDR and CDR2 SFDVKD. V was clipped by 0 bases and J by 1 base, with 9 bases between them.

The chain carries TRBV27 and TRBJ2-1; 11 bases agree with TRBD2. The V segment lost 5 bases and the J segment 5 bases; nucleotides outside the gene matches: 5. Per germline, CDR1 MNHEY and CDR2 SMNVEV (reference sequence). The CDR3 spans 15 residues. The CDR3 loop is CASSGGTSGNNEQFF. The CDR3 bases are TGTGCCAGCAGTGGCGGGACTAGCGGAAACAATGAGCAGTTCTTC.